A selection of T cell receptor beta chains follows, all from one sample in a study of T cell clones after liver transplantation. Profiling relied on immunoSEQ multiplex PCR, and the TCRdb table lists in-frame clones only, not all of them. This table has roughly 53,000 clones, more than 70% appearing once. Sample: CD4+ T cells from blood, taken at the 22-month timepoint. Receptors were obtained from a human patient who received a liver transplant. Part of the T cell pool may stem from the graft donor. CDR3s include the opening cysteine and the closing phenylalanine or tryptophan. A D gene is named only where the DNA matches it firmly. Size values are once, few and many counts, or a class for expanded clones, and some rows have none.

>few|TRBD1|TRBV28|TRBJ2-7
TGTGCCAGCAGTTTACGCTTCACAGGGGCCGAGCAGTACTTC
CASSLRFTGAEQYF
>-|TRBD2|TRBV7-2|TRBJ2-7
TGTGCCAGCAGCCGGACTAGCGGTCCCTACGAGCAGTACTTC
CASSRTSGPYEQYF
>-|-|TRBV7-2|TRBJ1-3
TGTGCCAGCAGCTTAGGGCAGGGTGGAAACACCATATATTTT
CASSLGQGGNTIYF
>-|-|TRBV18|TRBJ2-5
TGTGCCAGCTCACCGCCGGAACGGCCAGAGACCCAGTACTTC
CASSPPERPETQYF
>-|-|TRBV30|TRBJ1-5
TGTGCCTGGAGTGTAAATAGGGAAGGGCCCCAGCATTTT
CAWSVNREGPQHF
>-|-|TRBV10-2|TRBJ1-5
TGCGCCAGCAGTGAGCGTGTCAGCAATCAGCCCCAGCATTTT
CASSERVSNQPQHF
>-|-|TRBV28|TRBJ1-1
TGTGCCAGCAGTTTTGAGGAGGGCTGGAACACTGAAGCTTTCTTT
CASSFEEGWNTEAFF
>-|-|TRBV2|TRBJ2-7
TGTGCCAGCAGTGAAGTCTTCTACGAGCAGTACTTC
CASSEVFYEQYF
>few|TRBD2|TRBV5-8|TRBJ2-4
TGTGCCAGCAGGGGGGAGGGATACATTCAGTACTTC
CASRGEGYIQYF
>many|-|TRBV10-3|TRBJ1-5
TGTGCCATCAGTGAGAGGGACACCGAGGGGCCCCAGCATTTT
CAISERDTEGPQHF
>few|-|TRBV5-1|TRBJ2-6
TGCGCCAGCAGCTTGACGCAGGGAGCTGGGGCCAACGTCCTGACTTTC
CASSLTQGAGANVLTF
>many|TRBD1|TRBV7-8|TRBJ1-1
TGTGCCAGCAGCCTCCGGGACAGGGGTTCGAACACTGAAGCTTTCTTT
CASSLRDRGSNTEAFF
>-|-|TRBV7-3|TRBJ2-2
TGTGCCAGCAGCTTAATATCAGGGGGAGGGACCGGGGAGCTGTTTTTT
CASSLISGGGTGELFF
>-|-|TRBV7-7|TRBJ1-3
TGTGCCAGCACCTTTATGACAGGTCCTACTGGAAACACCATATATTTT
CASTFMTGPTGNTIYF
>few|TRBD1|TRBV18|TRBJ1-4
TGTGCCAGCTCACGAGCCCGGGACAGAAATGAAAAACTGTTTTTT
CASSRARDRNEKLFF
>-|TRBD1|TRBV28|TRBJ2-1
TGTGCCAGCAGTTTATCCCGGACAGGTTTGAATGAGCAGTTCTTC
CASSLSRTGLNEQFF
>-|-|TRBV28|TRBJ1-2
TGTGCCAGCAGTCTGGCAGCTAGCTATGGCTACACCTTC
CASSLAASYGYTF
>-|-|TRBV6-5|TRBJ1-1
TGTGCCAGCGGCACAGTTCAGTTTACGGACACTGAAGCTTTCTTT
CASGTVQFTDTEAFF
>-|TRBD1|TRBV6-1|TRBJ2-6
TGTGCCAGCAGTGCCGACAGGGGGTCAAGCTCTGGGGCCAACGTCCTGACTTTC
CASSADRGSSSGANVLTF
>-|-|TRBV11-3|TRBJ1-5
TGTGCCAGCAGCTTCCTCGGCCAGGGGCATCAGCCCCAGCATTTT
CASSFLGQGHQPQHF
>once|-|TRBV5-6|TRBJ1-5
TGTGCCAGCAGCTTTACCGCGGGGGATCAGCCCCAGCATTTT
CASSFTAGDQPQHF
>once|TRBD2|TRBV5-4|TRBJ2-7
TGTGCCAGCAGCTTTCAGGCGGGGGGGACCTACGAGCAGTACTTC
CASSFQAGGTYEQYF
>-|-|TRBV5-6|TRBJ1-1
TGTGCCAGCAGCTTGGAAAGGATAATGAACACTGAAGCTTTCTTT
CASSLERIMNTEAFF
>-|-|TRBV28|TRBJ1-3
TGTGCCAGCAGCCGGGCCGGAATGGACAACGGAAACACCATATATTTT
CASSRAGMDNGNTIYF
>-|TRBD1|TRBV7-3|TRBJ2-2
TGTGCCAGCAGCTACAGGCCGGACAGGGGAACCGGGGAGCTGTTTTTT
CASSYRPDRGTGELFF
>-|TRBD1|TRBV2|TRBJ1-1
TGTGCCAGCAGTCTAGGGACAGCCCGGGTTACTGAAGCTTTCTTT
CASSLGTARVTEAFF
>-|TRBD1|TRBV9|TRBJ1-4
TGTGCCAGCAGCAACCGACAGGGGTTTAATGAAAAACTGTTTTTT
CASSNRQGFNEKLFF
>-|-|TRBV18|TRBJ1-6
TGTGCCAGCTCACCAAACACAGGGAGCTCCTATAATTCACCCCTCCACTTT
CASSPNTGSSYNSPLHF
>-|TRBD2|TRBV6-1|TRBJ2-5
TGTGCCAGCAGTCGGACACTAGCGGCCGGGGAGACCCAGTACTTC
CASSRTLAAGETQYF
>-|TRBD1|TRBV28|TRBJ2-4
TGTGCCAGCAGTTATGACAGGGCCGGCAACAAAAACATTCAGTACTTC
CASSYDRAGNKNIQYF
>few|-|TRBV21-1|TRBJ1-4
TGTGCCAGCAGCAAATGGGCAGGGATCCGACTGTTTTTT
CASSKWAGIRLFF
>-|-|TRBV4-1|TRBJ2-3
TGCGCCAGCAGCCGTACAGGGAGCGATACGCAGTATTTT
CASSRTGSDTQYF
>-|-|TRBV28|TRBJ1-2
TGTGCCAGCAGTTTGCGTACAGGTGTGAGCTACACCTTC
CASSLRTGVSYTF
>-|TRBD2|TRBV19|TRBJ2-3
TGTGCCAGTAGTATAGATCGCGGGAGTAGCGGGGGTACAGATACGCAGTATTTT
CASSIDRGSSGGTDTQYF
>few|-|TRBV9|TRBJ1-6
TGTGCCAGTTCTGAAGGGAGTAATTCACCCCTCCACTTT
CASSEGSNSPLHF
>once|TRBD2|TRBV20-1|TRBJ2-7
TGCAGTGTAGCTAGCGGGGGGCAGCAGTACTTC
CSVASGGQQYF
>few|TRBD1|TRBV11-2|TRBJ2-2
TGTGCCAGCAGGACAGGGGTGGACACCGGGGAGCTGTTTTTT
CASRTGVDTGELFF
>-|-|TRBV2|TRBJ2-7
TGTGCCAGCAGTGCCACCTACGAGCAGTACTTC
CASSATYEQYF
>once|-|TRBV15|TRBJ2-7
TGTGCCACCAGCAGAGCTTTACAGGGCTACGAGCAGTACTTC
CATSRALQGYEQYF
>few|TRBD1|TRBV27|TRBJ2-7
TGTGCCAGCAGTGCCTCCAGGGACAGGGGATACGAGCAGTACTTC
CASSASRDRGYEQYF
>-|TRBD1|TRBV6-1|TRBJ2-7
TGTGCCAGCAGACCGGGACAGGGGGATTACTACGAGCAGTACTTC
CASRPGQGDYYEQYF
>-|-|TRBV27|TRBJ1-1
TGTGCCAGCAGTTCCTACCTCTTAACGGTCGCGGGTGACAACACTGAAGCTTTCTTT
CASSSYLLTVAGDNTEAFF
>-|TRBD2|TRBV7-9|TRBJ2-3
TGTGCCAGCAGCGAAGGGTGGACTAGCGGCACAGATACGCAGTATTTT
CASSEGWTSGTDTQYF
>-|-|TRBV10-1|TRBJ2-1
TGCGCCAGCAGTGAGTCAGGAGACAGGCTTGGAAATGAGCAGTTCTTC
CASSESGDRLGNEQFF
>-|TRBD1|TRBV6-5|TRBJ2-1
TGTGCCAGCAGGCCTTCACAGGGGCGAAGTGAGCAGTTCTTC
CASRPSQGRSEQFF
>-|-|TRBV28|TRBJ2-2
TGTGTCACGAACAGGCCGAACACCGGGGAGCTGTTTTTT
CVTNRPNTGELFF
>-|-|TRBV14|TRBJ1-1
TGTGCCAGCAGCCAGAACGAGGACACTGAAGCTTTCTTT
CASSQNEDTEAFF